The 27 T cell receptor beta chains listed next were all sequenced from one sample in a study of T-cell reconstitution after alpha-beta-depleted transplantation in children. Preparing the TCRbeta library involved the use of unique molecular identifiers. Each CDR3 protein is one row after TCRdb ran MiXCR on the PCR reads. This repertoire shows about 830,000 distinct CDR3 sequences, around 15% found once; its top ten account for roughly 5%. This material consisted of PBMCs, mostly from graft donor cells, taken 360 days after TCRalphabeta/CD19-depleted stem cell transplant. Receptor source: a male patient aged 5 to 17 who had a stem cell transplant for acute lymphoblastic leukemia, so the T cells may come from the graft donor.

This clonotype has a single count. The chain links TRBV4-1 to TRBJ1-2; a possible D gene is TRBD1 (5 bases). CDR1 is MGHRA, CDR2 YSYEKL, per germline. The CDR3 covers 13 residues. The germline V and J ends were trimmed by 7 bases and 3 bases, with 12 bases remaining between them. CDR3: CASKPRADYGYTF. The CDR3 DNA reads TGCGCCAGCAAACCCAGGGCCGACTATGGCTACACCTTC.

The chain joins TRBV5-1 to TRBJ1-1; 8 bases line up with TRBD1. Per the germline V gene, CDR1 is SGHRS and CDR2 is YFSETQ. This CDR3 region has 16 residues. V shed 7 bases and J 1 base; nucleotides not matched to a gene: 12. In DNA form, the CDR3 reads TGCGCCAGCGCTTCCGGGGACAGGCAGGCGAACACTGAAGCTTTCTTT. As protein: CASASGDRQANTEAFF. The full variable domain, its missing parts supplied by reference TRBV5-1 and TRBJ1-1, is KAGVTQTPRYLIKTRGQQVTLSCSPISGHRSVSWYQQTPGQGLQFLFEYFSETQRNKGNFPGRFSGRQFSNSRSEMNVSTLELGDSALYLCASASGDRQANTEAFFGQGTRLTVV.

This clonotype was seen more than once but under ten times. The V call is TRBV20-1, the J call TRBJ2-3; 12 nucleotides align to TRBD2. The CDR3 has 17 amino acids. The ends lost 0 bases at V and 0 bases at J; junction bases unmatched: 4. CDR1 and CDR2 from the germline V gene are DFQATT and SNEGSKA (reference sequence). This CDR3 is CSARDPLAGGSTDTQYF. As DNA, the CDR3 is TGCAGTGCTAGAGACCCACTAGCGGGAGGTAGCACAGATACGCAGTATTTT.

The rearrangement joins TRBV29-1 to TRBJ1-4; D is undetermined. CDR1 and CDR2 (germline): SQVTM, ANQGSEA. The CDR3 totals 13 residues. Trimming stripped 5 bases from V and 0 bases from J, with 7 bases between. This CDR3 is CSVCRSTNEKLFF. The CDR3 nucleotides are TGCAGCGTTTGCAGGTCAACTAATGAAAAACTGTTTTTT.

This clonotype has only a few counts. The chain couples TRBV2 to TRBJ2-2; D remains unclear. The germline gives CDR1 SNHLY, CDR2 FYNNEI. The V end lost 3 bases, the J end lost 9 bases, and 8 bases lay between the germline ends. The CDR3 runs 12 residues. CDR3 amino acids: CASSDESRELFF. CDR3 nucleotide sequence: TGTGCCAGCAGTGACGAGTCGAGGGAGCTGTTTTTT. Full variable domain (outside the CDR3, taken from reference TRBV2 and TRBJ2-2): EPEVTQTPSHQVTQMGQEVILRCVPISNHLYFYWYRQILGQKVEFLVSFYNNEISEKSEIFDDQFSVERPDGSNFTLKIRSTKLEDSAMYFCASSDESRELFFGEGSRLTVL.

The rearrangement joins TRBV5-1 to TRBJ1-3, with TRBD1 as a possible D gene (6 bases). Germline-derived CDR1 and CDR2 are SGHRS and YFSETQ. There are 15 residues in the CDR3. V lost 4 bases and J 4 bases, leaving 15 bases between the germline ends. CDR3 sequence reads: CASSPGDMAGNTIYF. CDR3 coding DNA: TGCGCCAGCAGCCCGGGGGACATGGCCGGAAACACCATATATTTT. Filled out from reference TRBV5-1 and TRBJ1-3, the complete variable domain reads KAGVTQTPRYLIKTRGQQVTLSCSPISGHRSVSWYQQTPGQGLQFLFEYFSETQRNKGNFPGRFSGRQFSNSRSEMNVSTLELGDSALYLCASSPGDMAGNTIYFGEGSWLTVV.

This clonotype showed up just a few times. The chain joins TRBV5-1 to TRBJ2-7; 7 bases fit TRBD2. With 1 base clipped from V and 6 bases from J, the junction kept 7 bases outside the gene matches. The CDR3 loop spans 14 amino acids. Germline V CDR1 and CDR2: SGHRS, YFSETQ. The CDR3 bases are TGCGCCAGCAGCTTGAAAGCGGGAAACGGCGAGCAGTACTTC. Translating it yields CASSLKAGNGEQYF.

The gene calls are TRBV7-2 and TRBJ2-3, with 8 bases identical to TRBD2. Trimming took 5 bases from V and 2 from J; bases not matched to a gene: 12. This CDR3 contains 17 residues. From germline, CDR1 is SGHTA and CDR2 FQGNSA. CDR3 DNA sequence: TGTGCCAGCAGCCCCCCACGGGGGGGGCCTCTCACAGATACGCAGTATTTT. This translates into CASSPPRGGPLTDTQYF.

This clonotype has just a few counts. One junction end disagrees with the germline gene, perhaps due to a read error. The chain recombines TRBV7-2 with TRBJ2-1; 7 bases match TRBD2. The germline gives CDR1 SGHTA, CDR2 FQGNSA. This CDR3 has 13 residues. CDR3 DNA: TGTGCCCGCAGGATAGTAGCGGGCAATGAGCAGTTCTTC. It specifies CARRIVAGNEQFF.

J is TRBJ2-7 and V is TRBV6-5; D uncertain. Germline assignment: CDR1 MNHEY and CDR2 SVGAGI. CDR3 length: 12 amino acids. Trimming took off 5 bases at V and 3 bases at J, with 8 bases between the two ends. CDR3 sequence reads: CASSNTIYEQYF. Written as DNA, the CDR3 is TGTGCCAGCAGTAACACCATCTACGAGCAGTACTTC.

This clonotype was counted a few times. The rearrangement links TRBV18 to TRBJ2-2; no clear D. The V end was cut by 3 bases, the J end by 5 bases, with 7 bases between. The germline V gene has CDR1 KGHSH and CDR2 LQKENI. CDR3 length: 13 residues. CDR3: CASSPYPTGELFF. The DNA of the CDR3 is TGTGCCAGCTCACCTTATCCAACCGGGGAGCTGTTTTTT.

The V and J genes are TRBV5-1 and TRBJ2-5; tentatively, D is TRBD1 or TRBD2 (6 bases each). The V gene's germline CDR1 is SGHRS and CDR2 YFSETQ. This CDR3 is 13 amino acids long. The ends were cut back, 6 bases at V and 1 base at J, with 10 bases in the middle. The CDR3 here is CASMGGLQETQYF. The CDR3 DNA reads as TGCGCCAGCATGGGGGGCCTCCAAGAGACCCAGTACTTC. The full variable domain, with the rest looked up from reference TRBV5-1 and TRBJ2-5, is KAGVTQTPRYLIKTRGQQVTLSCSPISGHRSVSWYQQTPGQGLQFLFEYFSETQRNKGNFPGRFSGRQFSNSRSEMNVSTLELGDSALYLCASMGGLQETQYFGPGTRLLVL.

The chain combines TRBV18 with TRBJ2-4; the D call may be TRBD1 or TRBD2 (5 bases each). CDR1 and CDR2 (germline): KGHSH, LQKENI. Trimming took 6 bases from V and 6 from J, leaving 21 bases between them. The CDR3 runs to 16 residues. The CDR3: CASSQGLGVYLNIQYF. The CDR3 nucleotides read TGTGCCAGCTCCCAAGGACTGGGGGTTTATTTAAACATTCAGTACTTC.

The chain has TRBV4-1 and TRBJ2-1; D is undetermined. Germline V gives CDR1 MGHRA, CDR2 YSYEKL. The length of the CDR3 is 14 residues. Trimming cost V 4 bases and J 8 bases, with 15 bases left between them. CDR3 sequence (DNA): TGCGCCAGCAGCCCTCAAGCGAATAACGATGAGCAGTTCTTC. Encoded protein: CASSPQANNDEQFF.

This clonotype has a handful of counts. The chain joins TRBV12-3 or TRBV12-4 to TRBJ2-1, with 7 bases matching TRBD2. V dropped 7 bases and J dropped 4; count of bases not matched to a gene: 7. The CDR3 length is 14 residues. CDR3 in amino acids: CASIGSGRYNEQFF. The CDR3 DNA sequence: TGTGCCAGCATTGGTAGCGGGCGTTACAATGAGCAGTTCTTC.

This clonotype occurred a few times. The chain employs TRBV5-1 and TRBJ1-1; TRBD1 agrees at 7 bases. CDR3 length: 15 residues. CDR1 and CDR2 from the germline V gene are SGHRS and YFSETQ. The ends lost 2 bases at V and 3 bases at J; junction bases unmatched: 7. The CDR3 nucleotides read TGCGCCAGCAGCTTCGACAGGGTTTCGGACACTGAAGCTTTCTTT. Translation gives CASSFDRVSDTEAFF.

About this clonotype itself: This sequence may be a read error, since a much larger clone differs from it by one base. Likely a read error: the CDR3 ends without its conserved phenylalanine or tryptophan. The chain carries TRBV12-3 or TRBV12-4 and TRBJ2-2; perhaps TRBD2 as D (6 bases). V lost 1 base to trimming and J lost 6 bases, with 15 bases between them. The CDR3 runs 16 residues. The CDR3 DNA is TGTGCCAGCAGTTTAGGCGGGGCAGGGCGCGCCGGGGAGCTGTTTTAT. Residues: CASSLGGAGRAGELFY.

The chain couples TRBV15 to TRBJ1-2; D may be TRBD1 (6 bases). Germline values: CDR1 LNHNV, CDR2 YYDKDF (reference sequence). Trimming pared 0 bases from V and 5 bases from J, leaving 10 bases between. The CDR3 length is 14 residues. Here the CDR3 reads CATSRDGTPYGYTF. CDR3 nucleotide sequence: TGTGCCACCAGCAGAGACGGGACACCTTATGGCTACACCTTC.

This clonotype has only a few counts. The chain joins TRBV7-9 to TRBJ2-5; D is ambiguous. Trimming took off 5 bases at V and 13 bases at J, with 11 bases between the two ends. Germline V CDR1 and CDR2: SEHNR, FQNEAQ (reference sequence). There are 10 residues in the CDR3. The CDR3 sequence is CASSLGPPYF. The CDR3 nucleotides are TGTGCCAGCAGCCTAGGCCCCCCGTACTTC.

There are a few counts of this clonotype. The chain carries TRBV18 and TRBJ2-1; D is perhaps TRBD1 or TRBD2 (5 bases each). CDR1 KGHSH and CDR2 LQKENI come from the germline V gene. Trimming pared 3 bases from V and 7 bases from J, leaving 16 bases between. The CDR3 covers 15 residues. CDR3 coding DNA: TGTGCCAGCTCACCTTCTCAGGGACGTACTAATGAGCAGTTCTTC. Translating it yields CASSPSQGRTNEQFF.

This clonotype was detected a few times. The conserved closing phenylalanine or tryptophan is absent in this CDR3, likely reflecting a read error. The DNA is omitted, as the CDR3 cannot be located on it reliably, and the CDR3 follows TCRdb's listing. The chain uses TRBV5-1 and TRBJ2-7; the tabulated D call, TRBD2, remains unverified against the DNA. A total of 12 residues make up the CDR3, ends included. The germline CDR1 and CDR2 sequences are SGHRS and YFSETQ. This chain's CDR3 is CASHYLRAGAVY.

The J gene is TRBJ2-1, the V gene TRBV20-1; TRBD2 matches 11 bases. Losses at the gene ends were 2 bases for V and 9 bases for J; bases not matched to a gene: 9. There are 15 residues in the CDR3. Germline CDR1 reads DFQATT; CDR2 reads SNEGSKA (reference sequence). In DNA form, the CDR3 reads TGCAGTGCTAGAACTAGCGGGAGACGACTAGGTGAGCAGTTCTTC. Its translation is CSARTSGRRLGEQFF.

The CDR3 loop reads CASRSLDSPEQYF. The CDR3 DNA reads as TGTGCCAGCAGATCACTGGACAGCCCCGAGCAGTACTTC. The V and J genes are TRBV27 and TRBJ2-7; tentatively, D is TRBD1 (6 bases). CDR1 and CDR2 from the germline V gene are MNHEY and SMNVEV (reference sequence). The CDR3 totals 13 residues. Trimming took off 6 bases at V and 6 bases at J, with 15 bases between the two ends.

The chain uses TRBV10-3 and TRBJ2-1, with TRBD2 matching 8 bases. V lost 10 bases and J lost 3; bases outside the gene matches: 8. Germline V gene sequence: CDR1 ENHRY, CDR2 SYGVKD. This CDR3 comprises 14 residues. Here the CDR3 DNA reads TGTGCCACCCAGGGACTAGTCGACTACAATGAGCAGTTCTTC. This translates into CATQGLVDYNEQFF.

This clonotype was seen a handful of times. The CDR3 sequence: CASSHRGTGVTDTQYF. DNA for the CDR3: TGTGCCAGCAGCCATCGCGGGACGGGAGTAACAGATACGCAGTATTTT. The rearrangement joins TRBV4-2 to TRBJ2-3; tentatively, D is TRBD2 (6 bases). Trimming took off 3 bases at V and 3 bases at J, with 16 bases between the two ends. The CDR3 contains 16 residues. Germline V gene data show CDR1 as LGHNA and CDR2 as YNFKEQ.

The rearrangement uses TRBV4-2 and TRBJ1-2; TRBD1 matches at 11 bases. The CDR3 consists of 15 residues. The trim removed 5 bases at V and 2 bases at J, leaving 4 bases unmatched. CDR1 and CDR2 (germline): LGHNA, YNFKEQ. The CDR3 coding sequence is TGTGCCAGCAGCTCGGACAGGGGGCGAAACTATGGCTACACCTTC. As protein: CASSSDRGRNYGYTF.

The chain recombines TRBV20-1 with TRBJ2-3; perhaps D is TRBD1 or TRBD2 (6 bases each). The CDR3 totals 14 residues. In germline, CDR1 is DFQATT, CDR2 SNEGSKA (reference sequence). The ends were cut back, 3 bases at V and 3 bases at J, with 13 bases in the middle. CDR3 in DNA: TGCAGTGCTAGGAGGGCGGGACAAACAGATACGCAGTATTTT. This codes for CSARRAGQTDTQYF.